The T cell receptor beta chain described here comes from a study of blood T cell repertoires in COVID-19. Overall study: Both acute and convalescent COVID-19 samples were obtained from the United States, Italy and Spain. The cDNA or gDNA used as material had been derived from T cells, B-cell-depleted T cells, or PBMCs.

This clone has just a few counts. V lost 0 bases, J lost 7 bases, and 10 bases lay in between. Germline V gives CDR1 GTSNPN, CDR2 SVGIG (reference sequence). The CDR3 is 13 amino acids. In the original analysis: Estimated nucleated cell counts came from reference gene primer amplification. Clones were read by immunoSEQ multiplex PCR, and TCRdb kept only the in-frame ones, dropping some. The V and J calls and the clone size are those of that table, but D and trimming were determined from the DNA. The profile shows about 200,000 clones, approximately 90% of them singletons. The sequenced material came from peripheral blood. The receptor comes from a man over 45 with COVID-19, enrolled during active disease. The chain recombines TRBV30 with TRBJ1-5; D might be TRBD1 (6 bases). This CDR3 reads CAWSVGGEQPQHF. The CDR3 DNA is TGTGCCTGGAGTGTTGGGGGCGAACAGCCCCAGCATTTT. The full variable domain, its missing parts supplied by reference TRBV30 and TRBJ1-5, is SQTIHQWPATLVQPVGSPLSLECTVEGTSNPNLYWYRQAAGRGLQLLFYSVGIGQISSEVPQNLSASRPQDRQFILSSKKLLLSDSGFYLCAWSVGGEQPQHFGDGTRLSIL.